The 28 T cell receptor beta chains below come from one sample, sequenced in a study of blood T cells in healthy people across ages. A second PCR, run for roughly 7 to 12 cycles, used a sample-barcoded 5' primer plus a J-beta primer mix. TCRdb analysed the 5' RACE reads with MiXCR anew, one entry per CDR3 protein. The sample yields about 970,000 distinct CDR3 sequences, roughly 51% seen once. Sequenced: blood. The receptors originated from a woman between 55 and 75 years old in good health.

This clonotype showed up just a few times. The chain employs TRBV18 and TRBJ2-7, with 11 bases lining up with TRBD2. Per germline, CDR1 KGHSH and CDR2 LQKENI. CDR3 length: 16 amino acids. The junction had 2 bases not matched to a gene; V was cut back by 1 base and J by 0 bases. The CDR3 nucleotides are TGTGCCAGCTCACCACGAGGGACTAGCGGCTCCTACGAGCAGTACTTC. Translating gives CASSPRGTSGSYEQYF.

The gene calls are TRBV28 and TRBJ2-5; D call uncertain. The V end was cut by 7 bases, the J end by 4 bases, with 16 bases between. The CDR3 is 14 residues long. Germline-derived CDR1 and CDR2 are MDHEN and SYDVKM. The CDR3 region has the DNA TGTGCCAGCAAGGTCACAGTAGAGGCAGAGACCCAGTACTTC. Its protein product is CASKVTVEAETQYF. The complete variable domain, with remaining parts taken from reference TRBV28 and TRBJ2-5, reads DVKVTQSSRYLVKRTGEKVFLECVQDMDHENMFWYRQDPGLGLRLIYFSYDVKMKEKGDIPEGYSVSREKKERFSLILESASTNQTSMYLCASKVTVEAETQYFGPGTRLLVL.

This clonotype appeared a few times. The CDR3 loop is CASSLWSATSGRWAQYF. The CDR3 DNA reads TGTGCCAGCAGCTTATGGTCTGCGACTAGCGGCAGGTGGGCCCAGTACTTC. V is TRBV7-6 and J is TRBJ2-5; 9 bases fit TRBD2. The CDR3 spans 17 residues. Trimming at V came to 2 bases and at J to 9 bases, leaving 16 bases not matched to a gene. The V gene's germline CDR1 is SGHVS and CDR2 FNYEAQ.

The CDR3 protein is CASLYGLAGTFQYF. The CDR3 DNA reads TGTGCCAGCCTCTACGGATTGGCGGGAACGTTCCAGTACTTC. This chain links TRBV7-8 with TRBJ2-5, with D possibly matching TRBD2 (6 bases). Germline CDR1 is SGHVS and CDR2 is FQNEAQ. The CDR3 is 14 residues long. Trimming shortened V by 8 bases and J by 10 bases, and 23 bases separated the two germline ends.

This clonotype was seen more than once but under ten times. V gene TRBV6-4 combines with J gene TRBJ2-3, with no clear D. Trimming removed 8 bases from V and 4 bases from J, with 19 bases in between. This CDR3 comprises 15 residues. Germline V lookup: CDR1 MRHNA, CDR2 SNTAGT. CDR3 loop: CASLPCQSPSDTQYF. CDR3 DNA sequence: TGTGCCAGCCTGCCCTGCCAGAGTCCCTCAGATACGCAGTATTTT.

This chain links TRBV6-6 with TRBJ2-1; the match to TRBD2 covers 13 bases. Losses at the gene ends were 7 bases for V and 10 bases for J; bases not matched to a gene: 10. The CDR3 runs 15 residues. In germline, CDR1 is MNHNY, CDR2 SVGAGI (reference sequence). The CDR3 nucleotides read TGTGCCAGCACCGCCCGGACTAGCGGGAGTCTCGAGCAGTTCTTC. Its translation is CASTARTSGSLEQFF.

V and J are TRBV13 and TRBJ2-7; 11 nucleotides agree with TRBD2. V lost 5 bases, J lost 7 bases, and 13 bases stayed unmatched. The CDR3 spans 16 residues. The germline V gene encodes CDR1 PRHDT and CDR2 FYEKMQ (reference sequence). In DNA, the CDR3 is TGTGCCAGCAGCGCTATACCGGGACTAGCGGAAGATGAGCAGTACTTC. Its protein is CASSAIPGLAEDEQYF.

This chain connects TRBV28 to TRBJ2-5, with D perhaps matching TRBD2 (5 bases). V was pared by 6 bases and J by 7 bases, with 15 bases between. Looked up from germline, CDR1 is MDHEN and CDR2 is SYDVKM. The CDR3 sequence is 13 residues long. The CDR3 bases are TGTGCCAGCAGGCACGGGATATCGGGGACCCAGTACTTC. It codes for CASRHGISGTQYF.

This chain joins TRBV16 and TRBJ2-7, with a tentative D call TRBD2 (5 bases). This CDR3 comprises 18 residues. Trimming stripped 2 bases from V and 0 bases from J, with 20 bases between. The germline V gene has CDR1 KGHSY and CDR2 FQNENV. The DNA of the CDR3 is TGTGCCAGCAGCCAACGCTGGGGTGGGAGCAGGAGCTCCTACGAGCAGTACTTC. Residues: CASSQRWGGSRSSYEQYF.

This chain connects TRBV7-9 to TRBJ1-2, with 8 bases identical to TRBD1. The CDR3 contains 15 residues. The V and J ends lost 3 bases and 2 bases, in that order; junction bases with no gene match: 5. Germline V gives CDR1 SEHNR, CDR2 FQNEAQ (reference sequence). The CDR3 loop is CASSLGDRLNYGYTF. The CDR3, as DNA: TGTGCCAGCAGCTTGGGGGACAGGTTGAACTATGGCTACACCTTC. The variable domain in full, completed from reference TRBV7-9 and TRBJ1-2, reads DTGVSQNPRHKITKRGQNVTFRCDPISEHNRLYWYRQTLGQGPEFLTYFQNEAQLEKSRLLSDRFSAERPKGSFSTLEIQRTEQGDSAMYLCASSLGDRLNYGYTFGSGTRLTVV.

This clonotype was observed a few times. The chain uses TRBV29-1 and TRBJ2-7, with D perhaps assigned TRBD1 or TRBD2 (7 bases each). CDR3 length: 13 residues. CDR1 and CDR2 (germline): SQVTM, ANQGSEA. The V end was cut by 4 bases, the J end by 4 bases, with 14 bases between. The CDR3: CSVVSQGGYEQYF. CDR3 nucleotides: TGCAGCGTTGTGAGTCAGGGGGGGTACGAGCAGTACTTC.

The V call is TRBV7-2, the J call TRBJ2-1; D gene unclear. The CDR3 length is 15 residues. Germline loops: CDR1 SGHTA, CDR2 FQGNSA. Trimming removed 1 base from V and 3 bases from J, with 10 bases in between. The CDR3 is CASSLVTSSYNEQFF. The DNA of the CDR3 is TGTGCCAGCAGCTTAGTAACTTCCAGCTACAATGAGCAGTTCTTC.

This clonotype occurred many times. The rearrangement uses TRBV2 and TRBJ2-5, with TRBD1 matching over 7 bases. Germline V lookup: CDR1 SNHLY, CDR2 FYNNEI. Trimming removed 4 bases from V and 4 bases from J; junction bases left unmatched: 6. The CDR3 loop spans 14 amino acids. In DNA form, the CDR3 reads TGTGCCAGCAGTGTGGGACAGAGGGTAGAGACCCAGTACTTC. Translating gives CASSVGQRVETQYF.

The chain recombines TRBV6-5 with TRBJ2-1; 8 bases align to TRBD2. Germline CDR1 reads MNHEY; CDR2 reads SVGAGI. The CDR3 contains 17 residues. The trim removed 0 bases at V and 9 bases at J, leaving 13 bases unmatched. CDR3 DNA sequence: TGTGCCAGCAGTTACTCGAGAGTTATGGGGGCGGGGGGTGAGCAGTTCTTC. Encoded protein: CASSYSRVMGAGGEQFF.

The J gene is TRBJ2-4, the V gene TRBV6-1; 8 bases match TRBD1. The end of the DNA is better explained by TRBJ2-7, so the J call may be wrong. The germline CDR1 and CDR2 sequences are MNHNS and SASEGT. The CDR3 covers 15 residues. The CDR3 sequence is CASSASGTGRYEQYF. The CDR3 DNA reads as TGTGCCAGCAGTGCGTCCGGGACAGGCCGCTACGAGCAGTACTTC.

A single count supports this clonotype. This sequence joins TRBV5-1 and TRBJ1-1; TRBD1 matches 11 bases. Germline V gene sequence: CDR1 SGHRS, CDR2 YFSETQ. The CDR3 sequence is 14 residues long. V shed 4 bases and J 6 bases; nucleotides not matched to a gene: 5. Here the CDR3 reads CASSTDRGLSEAFF. CDR3 nucleotide sequence: TGCGCCAGCAGCACGGACAGGGGGCTGTCTGAAGCTTTCTTT.

This clonotype was seen more than once but under ten times. This chain links TRBV3-1 with TRBJ2-7; 7 bases map to TRBD2. Germline assignment: CDR1 LGHDT and CDR2 YNNKEL (reference sequence). The CDR3 is 17 amino acids. The junction had 15 bases not matched to a gene; V was cut back by 2 bases and J by 5 bases. CDR3: CASSQSPDSAGDHEQYF. DNA of the CDR3: TGTGCCAGCAGCCAATCCCCCGACTCGGCGGGAGACCACGAGCAGTACTTC.

In this sample, this clonotype turned up a few times. A much larger clone is a single base away; this may be a read error. The CDR3 DNA sequence: TGTGCCATCAGGGGGGACAGCTACCAAGAGACCCAGTACTTC. Its protein product is CAIRGDSYQETQYF. The rearrangement uses TRBV10-3 and TRBJ2-5; 7 positions match TRBD1. V was pared by 6 bases and J by 0 bases, with 4 bases of the junction left unmatched. Germline CDR1 ENHRY, CDR2 SYGVKD. This CDR3 spans 14 amino acids.

This clonotype occurred many times. The rearrangement uses TRBV29-1 and TRBJ2-5; D may be TRBD1 (5 bases). The CDR3 length is 12 residues. Trimming stripped 7 bases from V and 5 bases from J, with 14 bases between. From germline, CDR1 is SQVTM and CDR2 ANQGSEA. CDR3 sequence: CSARVTMETQYF. As DNA, the CDR3 is TGCAGCGCCAGGGTGACAATGGAGACCCAGTACTTC.

This clonotype has a handful of counts. The rearrangement joins TRBV4-2 to TRBJ2-7; TRBD1 agrees at 7 bases. CDR1 LGHNA and CDR2 YNFKEQ come from the germline V gene. CDR3 length: 16 amino acids. The V gene end was trimmed by 3 bases and the J gene end by 0 bases; junction bases not matched to a gene: 8. The CDR3 DNA reads as TGTGCCAGCAGCCAGGATCCGGGACAGCGCTCCTACGAGCAGTACTTC. Protein: CASSQDPGQRSYEQYF.

The V gene is TRBV28, the J gene TRBJ2-5, with 8 bases matching TRBD1. CDR1 MDHEN and CDR2 SYDVKM come from the germline V gene. J lost 4 bases, V lost 7 bases, and 11 bases had no gene match. There are 15 residues in the CDR3. In DNA, the CDR3 is TGTGCCAGCACCCCACGCGGGACAGGTTCAGAGACCCAGTACTTC. Residues: CASTPRGTGSETQYF.

V usage is TRBV15 and J usage is TRBJ2-5; 7 nucleotides match TRBD2. Looked up from germline, CDR1 is LNHNV and CDR2 is YYDKDF (reference sequence). V trimming: 3 bases; J trimming: 0 bases; junction bases outside the gene matches: 7. This CDR3 is 16 amino acids long. The CDR3: CATSRRDYYNQETQYF. The CDR3 DNA reads TGTGCCACCAGCAGGAGGGACTACTACAACCAAGAGACCCAGTACTTC.

The rearrangement uses TRBV5-5 and TRBJ2-7; possible D gene TRBD1, 6 bases. Trimming removed 5 bases from V and 2 bases from J, with 20 bases in between. Germline loops: CDR1 SGHKS, CDR2 YYEKEE (reference sequence). The CDR3 has 16 residues. CDR3 residues: CASRYAGVGRTYEQYF. For the CDR3, the DNA is TGTGCCAGCAGGTACGCAGGGGTCGGTCGGACCTACGAGCAGTACTTC.

This sequence joins TRBV9 and TRBJ2-4; D ambiguous. The DNA end favors TRBJ2-7, so the J call may be wrong. Germline-derived CDR1 and CDR2 are SGDLS and YYNGEE. This CDR3 has 15 amino acids. As DNA, the CDR3 is TGTGCCAGCAGCGTAGGTTCAGGTGCTACCTACGAGCAGTACTTC. Translating it yields CASSVGSGATYEQYF.

This clonotype was counted only a few times. This chain connects TRBV6-6 to TRBJ2-1; D is perhaps TRBD2 (6 bases). The CDR3 is made up of 14 amino acids. The germline V gene has CDR1 MNHNY and CDR2 SVGAGI (reference sequence). Trimming took off 5 bases at V and 9 bases at J, with 17 bases between the two ends. The CDR3 here is CASSRGREKGEQFF. The CDR3 DNA reads as TGTGCCAGCAGTAGGGGCCGGGAGAAAGGTGAGCAGTTCTTC.

V usage is TRBV2 and J usage is TRBJ1-6; D not certain. Germline lookup yields CDR1 SNHLY and CDR2 FYNNEI. With 4 bases removed from V and 8 bases from J, the gap between germline ends came to 9 bases. This CDR3 region has 13 residues. The CDR3 nucleotides are TGTGCCAGCAGTGGGACCGATTATTCACCCCTCCACTTT. Translated: CASSGTDYSPLHF.

Many counts were recorded for this clonotype. V and J are TRBV29-1 and TRBJ1-2; 8 nucleotides line up with TRBD1. Trimming took 4 bases from V and 0 from J; bases not matched to a gene: 1. This CDR3 comprises 13 residues. Germline V CDR1 and CDR2: SQVTM, ANQGSEA. The CDR3 region is CSVGTGTNYGYTF. The DNA of the CDR3 is TGCAGCGTTGGGACAGGGACTAACTATGGCTACACCTTC. Full variable domain (rest looked up from reference TRBV29-1 and TRBJ1-2): SAVISQKPSRDICQRGTSLTIQCQVDSQVTMMFWYRQQPGQSLTLIATANQGSEATYESGFVIDKFPISRPNLTFSTLTVSNMSPEDSSIYLCSVGTGTNYGYTFGSGTRLTVV.

The CDR3, as DNA: TGCAGCGTTGAAGACGCCAGGCTGGGGGATGAAAAACTGTTTTTT. Protein: CSVEDARLGDEKLFF. The rearrangement joins TRBV29-1 to TRBJ1-4, with a tentative D call TRBD1 (5 bases). Per the germline V gene, CDR1 is SQVTM and CDR2 is ANQGSEA. This CDR3 is built from 15 residues. The V gene lost 0 bases and the J gene lost 6 bases, with 14 bases spanning the gap.